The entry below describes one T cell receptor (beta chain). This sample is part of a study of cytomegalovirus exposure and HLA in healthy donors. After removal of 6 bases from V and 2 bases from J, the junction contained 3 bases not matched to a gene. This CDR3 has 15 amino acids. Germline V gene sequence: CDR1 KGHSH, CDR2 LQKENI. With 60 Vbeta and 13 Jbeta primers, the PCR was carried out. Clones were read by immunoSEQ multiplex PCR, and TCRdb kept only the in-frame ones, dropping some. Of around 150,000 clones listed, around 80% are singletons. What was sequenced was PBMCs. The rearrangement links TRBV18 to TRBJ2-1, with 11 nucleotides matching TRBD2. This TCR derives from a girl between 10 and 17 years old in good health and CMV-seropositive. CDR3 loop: CASSGTSGTYNEQFF. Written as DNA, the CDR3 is TGTGCCAGCTCCGGGACTAGCGGTACCTACAATGAGCAGTTCTTC.